Presented here are 27 T cell receptor beta chains from one specimen sequenced in a study of cytomegalovirus exposure and HLA in healthy donors. Primers: 60 Vbeta forward and 13 Jbeta reverse. Sequencing used immunoSEQ multiplex PCR; TCRdb keeps in-frame clones, though not all of them. This sample has some 140,000 clones, with under 80% found just once. The sequencing input was PBMCs. The receptors here all came from a man aged 25 to 40 in good health and CMV-seronegative.

This sequence joins TRBV15 and TRBJ2-2; weak D call: TRBD1 (5 bases). This CDR3 spans 17 amino acids. The germline gives CDR1 LNHNV, CDR2 YYDKDF (reference sequence). Trimming shortened V by 4 bases and J by 2 bases, and 17 bases separated the two germline ends. Here the CDR3 reads CATSTFPPGQNTGELFF. The CDR3 nucleotides read TGTGCCACCAGCACTTTTCCTCCCGGACAAAACACCGGGGAGCTGTTTTTT.

On this clone itself: This sample includes further DNA sequences coding for the same CDR3. The rearrangement links TRBV4-3 to TRBJ2-7; 10 bases map to TRBD1. The germline V gene has CDR1 LGHNA and CDR2 YSLEER. The CDR3 loop spans 15 amino acids. The V gene end was trimmed by 3 bases and the J gene end by 4 bases; junction bases not matched to a gene: 6. The CDR3: CASSHSGTGEYEQYF. CDR3 DNA sequence: TGCGCCAGCAGCCATTCCGGGACAGGGGAATACGAGCAGTACTTC.

The chain uses TRBV18 and TRBJ1-5, with TRBD1 as a possible D gene (6 bases). The germline CDR1 and CDR2 sequences are KGHSH and LQKENI. Trimming removed 3 bases at V and 3 bases at J, with 9 bases between. The CDR3 has 14 amino acids. CDR3 nucleotides: TGTGCCAGCTCACCGGACAGAACCAATCAGCCCCAGCATTTT. This gives the protein CASSPDRTNQPQHF.

The table lists this clone with a few counts. The chain uses TRBV2 and TRBJ1-4; 8 positions match TRBD1. This CDR3 contains 14 residues. V was clipped by 4 bases and J by 8 bases; unmatched bases: 6. Germline V lookup: CDR1 SNHLY, CDR2 FYNNEI. In DNA form, the CDR3 reads TGTGCCAGCAGTGTCAGGACAGGGAAGGAAAAACTGTTTTTT. The encoded protein is CASSVRTGKEKLFF.

The gene calls are TRBV7-9 and TRBJ2-3; 11 bases match TRBD1. The CDR3 covers 15 residues. V was clipped by 5 bases and J by 6 bases; unmatched bases: 7. CDR1 and CDR2 (germline): SEHNR, FQNEAQ (reference sequence). The DNA of the CDR3 is TGTGCCAGCAGCCCGACGGACAGGGGGCTGGATACGCAGTATTTT. It codes for CASSPTDRGLDTQYF.

The chain couples TRBV7-2 to TRBJ1-2, with D perhaps matching TRBD1 (5 bases). The germline V and J ends were trimmed by 5 bases and 7 bases, with 11 bases remaining between them. This CDR3 spans 12 amino acids. The germline V gene encodes CDR1 SGHTA and CDR2 FQGNSA. Written as DNA, the CDR3 is TGTGCCAGCAGCCCCCTAAGGGGTGGCTACACCTTC. Translation: CASSPLRGGYTF.

This sequence joins TRBV15 and TRBJ2-7; D is ambiguous. Trimming removed 6 bases from V and 2 bases from J, with 11 bases in between. Germline V gene lookup returns CDR1 LNHNV and CDR2 YYDKDF (reference sequence). The CDR3 sequence is 13 residues long. The CDR3 DNA reads as TGTGCCACCAGAGAGGTCCCGACCTACGAGCAGTACTTC. It encodes CATREVPTYEQYF.

The rearrangement joins TRBV5-6 to TRBJ2-5; 10 positions agree with TRBD2. Unmatched junction bases numbered 3, after V lost 2 bases and J lost 2 bases. Looked up from germline, CDR1 is SGHDT and CDR2 is YYEEEE. The CDR3 is 15 amino acids. This CDR3 reads CASSFLAGGQETQYF. CDR3 in DNA: TGTGCCAGCAGCTTCTTAGCGGGGGGTCAAGAGACCCAGTACTTC.

The chain links TRBV29-1 to TRBJ1-6, with 7 bases that match TRBD1. Germline V gene sequence: CDR1 SQVTM, CDR2 ANQGSEA. V was clipped by 6 bases and J by 5 bases; unmatched bases: 4. This CDR3 region has 13 residues. The CDR3 DNA sequence: TGCAGCGTGAGACAGGGCAATAATTCACCCCTCCACTTT. Its translation is CSVRQGNNSPLHF.

J is TRBJ2-3 and V is TRBV19; D is uncertain. The germline gives CDR1 LNHDA, CDR2 SQIVND (reference sequence). V lost 4 bases to trimming and J lost 4 bases, with 9 bases between them. This CDR3 region has 13 residues. The CDR3 sequence is CASSKSGADTQYF. The CDR3, as DNA: TGTGCCAGTAGTAAGTCTGGAGCAGATACGCAGTATTTT. Full variable domain (outside the CDR3, taken from reference TRBV19 and TRBJ2-3): DGGITQSPKYLFRKEGQNVTLSCEQNLNHDAMYWYRQDPGQGLRLIYYSQIVNDFQKGDIAEGYSVSREKKESFPLTVTSAQKNPTAFYLCASSKSGADTQYFGPGTRLTVL.

CDR3 sequence: CASSPGGGLLNTEAFF. The CDR3 bases are TGTGCCAGCAGCCCCGGGGGGGGTCTTTTGAACACTGAAGCTTTCTTT. The chain combines TRBV7-2 with TRBJ1-1; D perhaps matches TRBD1 (5 bases). Trimming shortened V by 5 bases and J by 0 bases, and 16 bases separated the two germline ends. From germline, CDR1 is SGHTA and CDR2 FQGNSA. This CDR3 is built from 16 residues.

The gene calls are TRBV5-6 and TRBJ2-3; D might be TRBD2 (5 bases). The CDR3 has 13 residues. The ends were cut back, 6 bases at V and 6 bases at J, with 14 bases in the middle. Germline CDR1 SGHDT, CDR2 YYEEEE. CDR3: CASIRTRSDTQYF. The CDR3 DNA reads TGTGCCAGCATCCGTACTAGATCCGATACGCAGTATTTT.

On this clone: Its ends do not fully match the called genes, so a read error is possible. The chain uses TRBV28 and TRBJ1-5; D is possibly TRBD1 (5 bases). CDR3 length equals 11 residues. Germline-derived CDR1 and CDR2 are MDHEN and SYDVKM. CDR3 in DNA: TGTGCCGGTGGGGGGGGTCAGCCCCAGAATTTT. Translating gives CAGGGGQPQNF. The variable domain in full, completed from reference TRBV28 and TRBJ1-5, reads DVKVTQSSRYLVKRTGEKVFLECVQDMDHENMFWYRQDPGLGLRLIYFSYDVKMKEKGDIPEGYSVSREKKERFSLILESASTNQTSMYLCAGGGGQPQNFGDGTRLSIL.

This clone appeared a single time. The chain couples TRBV6-1 to TRBJ2-7; a weak D match, TRBD2 (6 bases). The germline V and J ends were trimmed by 2 bases and 2 bases, with 10 bases remaining between them. The CDR3 runs to 14 residues. CDR1 and CDR2 (germline): MNHNS, SASEGT. Here the CDR3 reads CASSERGGTYEQYF. For the CDR3, the DNA is TGTGCCAGCAGTGAAAGAGGAGGGACCTACGAGCAGTACTTC.

The V gene is TRBV4-2, the J gene TRBJ2-5; tentatively, D is TRBD1 (6 bases). The length of the CDR3 is 13 residues. The V end was cut by 4 bases, the J end by 5 bases, with 11 bases between. Per the germline V gene, CDR1 is LGHNA and CDR2 is YNFKEQ. CDR3 amino acids: CASSPSGAETQYF. The CDR3 DNA follows: TGTGCCAGCAGCCCGTCAGGGGCTGAGACCCAGTACTTC.

The V gene is TRBV15, the J gene TRBJ1-5; D perhaps matches TRBD1 (5 bases). Trimming removed 0 bases at V and 4 bases at J, with 7 bases between. Germline values: CDR1 LNHNV, CDR2 YYDKDF (reference sequence). The CDR3 runs 14 residues. The CDR3, as DNA: TGTGCCACCAGCAGAGACAGGGAAAATCAGCCCCAGCATTTT. Translation gives CATSRDRENQPQHF.

In this sample, this clone turned up once. Germline and junction disagree at one end, which may indicate a read error. The chain joins TRBV28 to TRBJ2-7; tentative D call: TRBD1 (6 bases). Germline assignment: CDR1 MDHEN and CDR2 SYDVKM. This CDR3 region has 13 residues. The CDR3 loop reads CASSINPDRETHF. CDR3 coding DNA: TGTGCCAGCAGCATTAATCCGGACAGAGAGACGCACTTC.

This chain links TRBV5-1 with TRBJ1-1; 7 nucleotides align to TRBD1. V shed 3 bases and J 2 bases; nucleotides not matched to a gene: 13. The CDR3 covers 17 residues. The V gene's germline CDR1 is SGHRS and CDR2 YFSETQ. CDR3 in amino acids: CASSSAGGRLVNTEAFF. DNA for the CDR3: TGCGCCAGCAGCTCCGCAGGGGGTCGCTTGGTTAACACTGAAGCTTTCTTT.

This clone was seen a handful of times. The V gene is TRBV28, the J gene TRBJ1-5; 11 bases are a match to TRBD1. The J segment lost 6 bases and the V segment lost 3 bases, leaving 1 base of the junction unmatched. This CDR3 has 14 amino acids. Germline-derived CDR1 and CDR2 are MDHEN and SYDVKM. CDR3 protein: CASSLGQGGQPQHF. The CDR3 DNA is TGTGCCAGCAGTTTGGGACAGGGGGGTCAGCCCCAGCATTTT.

The chain uses TRBV5-1 and TRBJ1-1; D call uncertain. The germline CDR1 and CDR2 sequences are SGHRS and YFSETQ. The CDR3 is made up of 13 amino acids. V was shortened by 4 bases and J by 0 bases, with 7 bases between the two germline ends. This CDR3 is CASSTELNTEAFF. Written as DNA, the CDR3 is TGCGCCAGCAGCACAGAACTGAACACTGAAGCTTTCTTT.

J is TRBJ2-7 and V is TRBV2; D unclear. Germline assignment: CDR1 SNHLY and CDR2 FYNNEI. The CDR3 runs 12 residues. Trimming shortened V by 3 bases and J by 7 bases, and 10 bases separated the two germline ends. CDR3 loop: CASSDPAEEQYF. DNA of the CDR3: TGTGCCAGCAGTGACCCTGCGGAGGAGCAGTACTTC.

The chain has TRBV5-1 and TRBJ2-7, with D possibly being TRBD1 (6 bases). Germline CDR1 is SGHRS and CDR2 is YFSETQ. Trimming left V 2 bases short and J 1 base short, with 16 bases between. The CDR3 spans 16 residues. As DNA, the CDR3 is TGCGCCAGCAGCTTAGATCAGGGCCAGGGGTCCTACGAGCAGTACTTC. Encoded protein: CASSLDQGQGSYEQYF.

The rearrangement joins TRBV7-9 to TRBJ2-7; possible D gene TRBD2, 5 bases. The germline V gene encodes CDR1 SEHNR and CDR2 FQNEAQ (reference sequence). This CDR3 is 14 amino acids long. Trimming took off 2 bases at V and 5 bases at J, with 13 bases between the two ends. CDR3: CASSLFGVPDEQYF. For the CDR3, the DNA is TGTGCCAGCAGCTTATTCGGGGTCCCCGACGAGCAGTACTTC.

There are a few counts of this clone. The chain recombines TRBV29-1 with TRBJ1-4, with 9 bases fitting TRBD1. V lost 8 bases, J lost 8 bases, and 9 bases stayed unmatched. Germline CDR1 SQVTM, CDR2 ANQGSEA. This CDR3 comprises 13 residues. CDR3: CSFGDRAGEKLFF. The CDR3 DNA follows: TGCAGCTTTGGGGACAGGGCCGGGGAAAAACTGTTTTTT.

This clone came up once. This chain links TRBV7-2 with TRBJ2-7, with 10 nucleotides matching TRBD1. The V segment lost 4 bases and the J segment 6 bases; nucleotides outside the gene matches: 9. CDR1 and CDR2 from the germline V gene are SGHTA and FQGNSA. The CDR3 extends over 15 amino acids. Here the CDR3 DNA reads TGTGCCAGCAGCTGGGATCGGACAGGGGGGGGCGAGCAGTACTTC. This encodes CASSWDRTGGGEQYF.

This clone was observed a handful of times. The chain employs TRBV4-2 and TRBJ2-1; maybe TRBD2 (5 bases). CDR3 length equals 17 residues. Germline lookup yields CDR1 LGHNA and CDR2 YNFKEQ. Trimming cost V 4 bases and J 2 bases, with 18 bases left between them. The CDR3 sequence is CASSPSLARAAYNEQFF. CDR3 in DNA: TGTGCCAGCAGCCCATCCTTAGCGAGGGCCGCCTACAATGAGCAGTTCTTC.

This chain links TRBV5-1 with TRBJ2-2; 13 nucleotides align to TRBD2. Trimming at V came to 4 bases and at J to 0 bases, leaving 6 bases not matched to a gene. Per the germline V gene, CDR1 is SGHRS and CDR2 is YFSETQ. This CDR3 is 18 amino acids long. CDR3: CASSATSGGQANTGELFF. The CDR3 DNA follows: TGCGCCAGCAGCGCGACTAGCGGGGGGCAGGCGAACACCGGGGAGCTGTTTTTT.